This T cell receptor beta chain was identified in a study of cytomegalovirus exposure and HLA in healthy donors. General study points: The likely origin of a cluster of highly shared sequence variants was a sequencing artifact. CMV serostatus stood as the only immune exposure information on hand.

A note on this clone: The antigen is not known.

PCR used 60 Vbeta primers and 13 Jbeta primers. Data came from immunoSEQ multiplex PCR; TCRdb stores just in-frame clones and leaves some out. The sample lists 90,000 to 100,000 clones, about four fifths seen once, with 4.5% to 6% in the top ten. Trimming shortened V by 3 bases and J by 1 base, and 9 bases separated the two germline ends. CDR1 and CDR2 from the germline V gene are SGHAT and FQNNGV. This CDR3 contains 14 residues. This receptor was obtained from a woman aged 40-49 years in good health and CMV-seronegative. V and J are TRBV11-2 and TRBJ1-1; the D gene is possibly TRBD1 (5 bases). The sequenced material came from PBMCs. The CDR3 reads CASSFTTANTEAFF. The CDR3 DNA reads as TGTGCCAGCAGCTTTACGACAGCGAACACTGAAGCTTTCTTT.